This T cell receptor (beta chain) originates from a study of blood T cell repertoires in COVID-19. Repertoires were generated with immunoSEQ multiplex PCR, while TCRdb's copy carries only in-frame clones and drops some. Of about 440,000 clones detected, 90% appear once; the ten largest clones hold approximately 0.65%. Trimming removed 6 bases from V and 2 bases from J, with 14 bases in between. Germline V lookup: CDR1 MDHEN, CDR2 SYDVKM. This CDR3 has 15 residues. This TCR was recovered from a man aged 18 to 29 who had recovered from COVID-19. The sample consisted of PBMCs or T cells enriched from blood (not recorded which). J is TRBJ2-1 and V is TRBV28; D possibly corresponds to TRBD1 (7 bases). CDR3 sequence (DNA): TGTGCCAGCAGACCCGACAGGGAGGCCTACAATGAGCAGTTCTTC. It translates to CASRPDREAYNEQFF.